The rows below give T cell receptor beta chains drawn from one sample of a study. Measured with immunoSEQ multiplex PCR; TCRdb has only the in-frame clones, and not every one. The sample contains some 70,000 clones, about 94% of which appear only once. The sample comprised PBMCs. All receptors come from a man aged 40-49 years with rheumatoid arthritis. Both conserved end residues are part of each CDR3. Each record gives: clone size, J gene, V gene, CDR3 protein. Rows may omit the clone size; those that give it use once, few, many or a size class.

NA	TRBJ1-1	TRBV19	CASIGLGGRFF
NA	TRBJ1-2	TRBV9	CASSLRQTDNYGYTF
NA	TRBJ2-7	TRBV29-1	CSVSDRGFHEQYF
NA	TRBJ2-2	TRBV24-1	CATSDWELGYTGELFF
NA	TRBJ1-5	TRBV6-2/TRBV6-3	CASSTGQGKQPQHF
once	TRBJ2-3	TRBV24-1	CATSDLGRASTDTQYF
NA	TRBJ1-4	TRBV4-1	CASSQEGQTNEKLFF
NA	TRBJ1-5	TRBV4-2	CASSQETGAYSNQPQHF
NA	TRBJ2-2	TRBV13	CASSLRLAGETGELFF
once	TRBJ2-1	TRBV19	CASSLGTGGSLNEQFF
few	TRBJ2-7	TRBV6-2/TRBV6-3	CASSSGQGLTYEQYF
NA	TRBJ1-3	TRBV9	CASSVEWDIAGNTIYF
NA	TRBJ2-1	TRBV5-1	CASSLARQGSSYNEQFF
NA	TRBJ1-1	TRBV5-1	CASSLPPSGKGTEAFF
NA	TRBJ1-5	TRBV2	CASSMGPKGSQPQHF
NA	TRBJ2-7	TRBV7-8	CASSLGITYEQYF
NA	TRBJ2-3	TRBV18	CASSPIRTGGGTDTQYF
NA	TRBJ2-7	TRBV6-5	CASRLTSGAHEQYF
NA	TRBJ2-5	TRBV28	CASSLRRLETQYF
few	TRBJ1-4	TRBV5-6	CASSGRPWDEKLFF
NA	TRBJ2-7	TRBV11-2	CASSLAATSLKNEQYF
NA	TRBJ1-1	TRBV5-1	CASSLQVTGGGTEAFF
NA	TRBJ1-1	TRBV5-1	CASSLQGMNTEAFF